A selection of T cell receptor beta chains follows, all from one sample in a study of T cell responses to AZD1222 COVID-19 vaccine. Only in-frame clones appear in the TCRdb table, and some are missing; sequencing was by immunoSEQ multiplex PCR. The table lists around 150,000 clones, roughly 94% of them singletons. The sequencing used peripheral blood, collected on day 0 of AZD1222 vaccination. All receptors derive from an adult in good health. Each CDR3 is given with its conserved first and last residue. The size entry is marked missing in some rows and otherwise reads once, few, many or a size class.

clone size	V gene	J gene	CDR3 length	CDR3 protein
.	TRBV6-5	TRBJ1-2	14	CASGGQGRFYGYTF
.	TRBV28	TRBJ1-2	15	CASRPPGGPSYGYTF
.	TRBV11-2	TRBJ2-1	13	CASSFRRVNEQFF
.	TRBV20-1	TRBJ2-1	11	CSAQSVNEQFF
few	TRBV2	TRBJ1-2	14	CASSESQGAGGYTF
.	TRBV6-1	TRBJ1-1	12	CASRQGTTEAFF
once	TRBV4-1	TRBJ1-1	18	CASSQGWLREQNRIWAFF
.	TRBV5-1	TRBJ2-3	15	CASSLDRGDTDTQYF
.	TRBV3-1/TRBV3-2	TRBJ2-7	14	CASSQELQSYEQYF
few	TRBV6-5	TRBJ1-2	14	CASSRDRGSYGYTF
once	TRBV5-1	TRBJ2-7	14	CASSLGLNSYEQYF
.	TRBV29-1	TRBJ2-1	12	CSVEGSNNEQFF
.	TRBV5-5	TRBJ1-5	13	CASSLGGGQPQHF
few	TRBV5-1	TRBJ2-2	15	CASSVSGTNTGELFF
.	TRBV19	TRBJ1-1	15	CASNPVSLGDTEAFF
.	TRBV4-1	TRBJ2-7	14	CASSQDPGTYEQYF
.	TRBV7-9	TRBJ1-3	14	CASDLGSSGNTIYF
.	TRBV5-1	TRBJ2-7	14	CASSLVQGSHEQYF
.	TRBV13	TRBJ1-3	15	CASSLSAGTRDTIYF
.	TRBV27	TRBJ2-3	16	CASYDSYRTGPDTQYF
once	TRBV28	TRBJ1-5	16	CASSSPRTGFDQPQHF
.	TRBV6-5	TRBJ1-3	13	CASTTTGGNTIYF
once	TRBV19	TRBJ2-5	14	CASSMWSYQETQYF
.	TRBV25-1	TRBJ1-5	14	CASSVGGSNQPQHF
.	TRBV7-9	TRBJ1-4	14	CASDTQGRNEKLFF
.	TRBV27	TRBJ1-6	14	CASSSGQGYSPLHF
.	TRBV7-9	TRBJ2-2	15	CATGQGLENTGELFF
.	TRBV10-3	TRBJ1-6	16	CAISEWQGTVASPLHF
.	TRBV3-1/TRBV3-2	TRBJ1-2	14	CASSQEAGSRGYTF
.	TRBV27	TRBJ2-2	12	CASSLSPGELFF
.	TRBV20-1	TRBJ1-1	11	CTPGEGTEAFF
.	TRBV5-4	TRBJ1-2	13	CASSLAIQEGYTF
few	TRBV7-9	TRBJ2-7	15	CASSLAGERYYEQYF